This is a list of T cell receptor beta chains from one sample in a study of blood T cell repertoires in COVID-19. Here immunoSEQ multiplex PCR was the method, and the copy in TCRdb shows in-frame clones only, minus some. The sample lists 30,000 to 35,000 clones, less than 85% occurring once. Sequenced sample: peripheral blood. The source of these receptors is a human donor with acute or convalescent COVID-19. The donor label of this sample is uncertain. Each CDR3 is given with its conserved first and last residue. Some rows have no size entry. The others give once, few or many, or a class for an expanded clone.

J gene | V gene | clone size | CDR3 length | CDR3 protein
TRBJ1-6 | TRBV21-1 | medium-sized | 17 | CASSKGAARCYNSPLHF
TRBJ1-2 | TRBV7-5 | - | 14 | CARSLEGRAYGYTF
TRBJ1-4 | TRBV10-3 | - | 14 | CAIRAGGGQEKLFF
TRBJ2-5 | TRBV7-6 | - | 14 | CASSLNGGEETQYF
TRBJ2-3 | TRBV5-1 | - | 17 | CASSSGTSGGITDTQYF
TRBJ1-2 | TRBV6-5 | few | 15 | CASRAGTGGGYGYTF
TRBJ1-5 | TRBV6-5 | - | 15 | CASSFRSYSNQPQHF
TRBJ2-1 | TRBV24-1 | - | 14 | CATSDMTPGDEQFF
TRBJ2-1 | TRBV7-2 | - | 16 | CASSPRTSGGAYEQFF
TRBJ1-6 | TRBV11-1 | - | 16 | CASSSGGQGRRSPLHF
TRBJ1-1 | TRBV30 | - | 12 | CAWSPQNTEAFF
TRBJ2-3 | TRBV2 | - | 16 | CASSGGAGVGTDTQYF
TRBJ2-2 | TRBV6-6 | - | 16 | CASRNDGRGLAGELFF
TRBJ2-5 | TRBV30 | - | 18 | CAWSPSGGPYTWRETQYF
TRBJ1-3 | TRBV18 | - | 19 | CASSPFDLKQASSGNTIYF
TRBJ2-5 | TRBV10-1 | - | 17 | CARSGLTSGGARETQYF
TRBJ1-2 | TRBV28 | - | 13 | CASSPGEIYGYTF
TRBJ1-2 | TRBV5-1 | - | 14 | CASSLAYNRGGYTF
TRBJ1-2 | TRBV6-5 | - | 14 | CASTPGGGGGGYTF
TRBJ2-7 | TRBV30 | - | 14 | CAWLGGTPNYEQYF
TRBJ2-7 | TRBV7-2 | once | 15 | CASSYSGQGSYEQYF
TRBJ2-2 | TRBV9 | - | 14 | CASKAGPNTGELFF
TRBJ1-1 | TRBV29-1 | - | 13 | CRPPGQMNTEAFF
TRBJ2-7 | TRBV6-4 | - | 15 | CASSEKGLVCGEQYF
TRBJ1-5 | TRBV18 | - | 13 | CASSQTGSEPQHF
TRBJ2-3 | TRBV5-1 | once | 16 | CASSSGASGGADTQYF
TRBJ1-2 | TRBV7-8 | - | 13 | CASRPGTGYGYTF
TRBJ2-5 | TRBV5-1 | - | 14 | CASSNRDTQETQYF
TRBJ2-7 | TRBV7-2 | - | 15 | CASSSPDVGGLEQYF
TRBJ2-3 | TRBV7-7 | - | 15 | CASSLGGALTDTQYF
TRBJ1-4 | TRBV7-9 | once | 15 | CASSLWADMDEKLFF
TRBJ2-7 | TRBV11-3 | - | 15 | CASRPTSGIPYEQYF